The next 27 T cell receptor beta chains were all read from a single sample in a study of blood T cells in healthy people across ages. With a J-beta primer mix and a sample-barcoded 5' primer, a second PCR ran about 7 to 11 cycles. TCRdb reprocessed the 5' RACE reads via MiXCR and lists one record per CDR3 protein. The sample contains about 720,000 distinct CDR3 sequences, roughly 25% of which appear only once. The same sample was also used in a study of T cells of mothers and their children.

The sequencing sample was made of blood. These receptors all come from a boy aged 10-17 years in good health.

In this sample, this clonotype turned up a few times. The V call is TRBV5-1, the J call TRBJ1-1; TRBD1 is a possible D gene (6 bases). The V gene's germline CDR1 is SGHRS and CDR2 YFSETQ. Trimming shortened V by 0 bases and J by 1 base, and 16 bases separated the two germline ends. CDR3 length: 17 amino acids. CDR3 coding DNA: TGCGCCAGCAGCTTGGTGGCAGGGGCCGGGCGGAACACTGAAGCTTTCTTT. Its protein is CASSLVAGAGRNTEAFF.

This clonotype showed up many times. The chain is built from TRBV4-2 and TRBJ2-3; 13 nucleotides align to TRBD2. Germline CDR1 reads LGHNA; CDR2 reads YNFKEQ. The CDR3 runs 16 residues. V lost 5 bases and J lost 6; bases outside the gene matches: 8. DNA of the CDR3: TGTGCCAGCAGCTCTTGGACTAGCGGGAGCGTGGATACGCAGTATTTT. It codes for CASSSWTSGSVDTQYF.

V usage is TRBV5-6 and J usage is TRBJ1-2; TRBD1 is a possible D gene (6 bases). V shed 4 bases and J shed 6 bases, with 19 bases lying between them. Germline CDR1 is SGHDT and CDR2 is YYEEEE. CDR3 length: 15 residues. CDR3: CASSPPNRANDGYTF. CDR3 in DNA: TGTGCCAGCAGCCCCCCCAACAGGGCAAATGATGGCTACACCTTC.

As DNA, the CDR3 is TGTGCCAGCAGTCTGGGTCTTCAAAACATTCAGTACTTC. Residues: CASSLGLQNIQYF. The chain joins TRBV5-6 to TRBJ2-4; D is undetermined. Germline CDR1 reads SGHDT; CDR2 reads YYEEEE. Trimming took 5 bases from V and 5 from J, leaving 11 bases between them. This CDR3 spans 13 amino acids.

This clonotype was counted a few times. Mismatch with germline at one junction end may stem from a read error. The V gene is TRBV12-3 or TRBV12-4, the J gene TRBJ1-4; 10 bases map to TRBD1. The CDR3 is 15 amino acids. The CDR3 is CAGSFGTGDREKLFF. Here the CDR3 DNA reads TGTGCCGGCAGTTTCGGGACAGGGGATCGTGAAAAACTGTTTTTT.

CDR3 nucleotides: TGTGCCACCAGTGATCCCGGCAGGGCGGGAGAGACCCAGTACTTC. Residues: CATSDPGRAGETQYF. V gene TRBV24-1 combines with J gene TRBJ2-5; tentatively, D is TRBD1 or TRBD2 (5 bases each). The CDR3 runs 15 residues. The V gene's germline CDR1 is KGHDR and CDR2 SFDVKD. With 3 bases removed from V and 4 bases from J, the gap between germline ends came to 14 bases.

This clonotype occurred a few times. This rearrangement joins TRBV7-6 to TRBJ2-1; 7 bases fit TRBD2. Germline CDR1 SGHVS, CDR2 FNYEAQ. CDR3 size: 19 residues. The V and J ends lost 3 bases and 0 bases, in that order; junction bases with no gene match: 14. The CDR3 reads CASSLRGTSAGSSYNEQFF. CDR3 DNA: TGTGCCAGCAGCTTGAGGGGTACTAGCGCAGGGAGCTCCTACAATGAGCAGTTCTTC. The whole variable domain, filled in from reference TRBV7-6 and TRBJ2-1, reads GAGVSQSPRYKVTKRGQDVALRCDPISGHVSLYWYRQALGQGPEFLTYFNYEAQQDKSGLPNDRFSAERPEGSISTLTIQRTEQRDSAMYRCASSLRGTSAGSSYNEQFFGPGTRLTVL.

This clonotype was seen more than once but under ten times. V and J are TRBV5-1 and TRBJ2-7; D possibly matches TRBD1 or TRBD2 (6 bases each). Germline CDR1 is SGHRS and CDR2 is YFSETQ. The CDR3 loop spans 18 amino acids. Between the trimmed V and J ends, which lost 1 base and 1 base, there was a span of 21 bases. The CDR3 nucleotides are TGCGCCAGCAGCTTGTCGTCCCCGGCCGAGGGGGGTTCCTACGAGCAGTACTTC. Translated, it gives CASSLSSPAEGGSYEQYF.

This rearrangement joins TRBV6-5 to TRBJ2-7, with D unresolved. Trimming took off 7 bases at V and 0 bases at J, with 7 bases between the two ends. The germline CDR1 and CDR2 sequences are MNHEY and SVGAGI. This CDR3 comprises 12 residues. DNA of the CDR3: TGTGCCAGCACAGCTAGCTCCTACGAGCAGTACTTC. It translates to CASTASSYEQYF.

This clonotype was counted a single time. The chain has TRBV20-1 and TRBJ2-1; D call uncertain. Near its end, the DNA agrees better with TRBJ2-7, so the J call may be wrong. The CDR3 has 11 residues. CDR1 and CDR2 (germline): DFQATT, SNEGSKA (reference sequence). The CDR3 here is CSAGLGSEQYF. CDR3 in DNA: TGCAGTGCTGGCCTAGGATCCGAGCAGTACTTC.

This clonotype was seen more than once but under ten times. This chain uses TRBV25-1 with TRBJ1-4; the D gene is possibly TRBD1 (6 bases). CDR1 MGHDK and CDR2 SYGVNS come from the germline V gene. V lost 3 bases and J 8 bases, leaving 16 bases between the germline ends. This CDR3 is built from 15 residues. The CDR3 region is CASSEPGGAWEKLFF. CDR3 DNA: TGTGCCAGCAGTGAGCCCGGGGGCGCATGGGAAAAACTGTTTTTT. Full variable domain (missing parts from reference TRBV25-1 and TRBJ1-4): EADIYQTPRYLVIGTGKKITLECSQTMGHDKMYWYQQDPGMELHLIHYSYGVNSTEKGDLSSESTVSRIRTEHFPLTLESARPSHTSQYLCASSEPGGAWEKLFFGSGTQLSVL.

This chain connects TRBV7-9 to TRBJ2-5, with 8 bases matching TRBD2. V shed 6 bases and J 2 bases; nucleotides not matched to a gene: 5. Germline V gene sequence: CDR1 SEHNR, CDR2 FQNEAQ (reference sequence). The CDR3 is 14 residues long. CDR3 nucleotide sequence: TGTGCCAGCAGAGGGCCGGGAGGGCAAGAGACCCAGTACTTC. Residues: CASRGPGGQETQYF.

This chain uses TRBV6-5 with TRBJ1-1, with D maybe TRBD1 (6 bases). From germline, CDR1 is MNHEY and CDR2 SVGAGI. The CDR3 spans 15 residues. V was cut by 8 bases and J by 5 bases, with 21 bases left in between. CDR3 protein: CASAGRQVGRTEAFF. The CDR3 coding sequence is TGTGCCAGCGCGGGGCGACAGGTCGGCAGAACTGAAGCTTTCTTT.

CDR3 coding DNA: TGTGCCACCAGCATCGGACGGGAGAATGAAAAACTGTTTTTT. Translating it yields CATSIGRENEKLFF. This chain joins TRBV15 and TRBJ1-4; D is unresolved. The CDR3 extends over 14 amino acids. Per the germline V gene, CDR1 is LNHNV and CDR2 is YYDKDF (reference sequence). The germline V and J ends were trimmed by 4 bases and 5 bases, with 11 bases remaining between them.

CDR3 in DNA: TGTGCCAGCAGTCAGATGAGCTCCTACAATGAGCAGTTCTTC. Amino acid sequence: CASSQMSSYNEQFF. The chain has TRBV27 and TRBJ2-1; D remains ambiguous. Germline values: CDR1 MNHEY, CDR2 SMNVEV (reference sequence). The CDR3 has 14 amino acids. V lost 5 bases and J lost 0, with 8 bases in between.

The rearrangement links TRBV28 to TRBJ2-1, with TRBD1 identical over 10 bases. Germline V CDR1 and CDR2: MDHEN, SYDVKM. Germline trimming cut 8 bases from V and 14 bases from J; bases unmatched to any gene: 9. The CDR3 loop spans 12 amino acids. CDR3: CASSPPGTGEFF. In DNA, the CDR3 is TGTGCCAGCTCCCCACCGGGGACAGGGGAGTTCTTC.

The rearrangement uses TRBV20-1 and TRBJ2-7, with D tentatively TRBD1 or TRBD2 (5 bases each). The CDR3 sequence is 15 residues long. The V gene lost 2 bases and the J gene lost 0 bases, with 14 bases spanning the gap. CDR1 and CDR2 from the germline V gene are DFQATT and SNEGSKA (reference sequence). CDR3 sequence (DNA): TGCAGTGCTAGACCTGCCGGGACGGACTCCTACGAGCAGTACTTC. Translation gives CSARPAGTDSYEQYF.

The genes are TRBV20-1 and TRBJ2-3; D not certain. Per the germline V gene, CDR1 is DFQATT and CDR2 is SNEGSKA (reference sequence). The CDR3 is 15 residues long. Between the trimmed V and J ends, which lost 0 bases and 1 base, there was a span of 11 bases. The CDR3 is CSARDRRWGTDTQYF. CDR3 coding DNA: TGCAGTGCTAGAGATCGAAGATGGGGCACAGATACGCAGTATTTT.

This chain uses TRBV4-3 with TRBJ2-3; a weak D match, TRBD1 (6 bases). The germline V gene encodes CDR1 LGHNA and CDR2 YSLEER. There are 19 residues in the CDR3. Trimming stripped 1 base from V and 2 bases from J, with 22 bases between. Written as DNA, the CDR3 is TGCGCCAGCAGCCAAGTAGAACAGGGATACCGGGTGGACACAGATACGCAGTATTTT. It yields the protein CASSQVEQGYRVDTDTQYF.

As DNA, the CDR3 is TGTGCCAGCAGCCAGGCCAGGACTAGCGGGGGGGCCAGAATGTACAATGAGCAGTTCTTC. The encoded protein is CASSQARTSGGARMYNEQFF. The V call is TRBV14, the J call TRBJ2-1; 15 positions match TRBD2. The CDR3 covers 20 residues. The germline V gene has CDR1 SGHDN and CDR2 FVKESK. Losses at the gene ends were 3 bases for V and 4 bases for J; bases not matched to a gene: 13. Full variable domain (missing parts from reference TRBV14 and TRBJ2-1): EAGVTQFPSHSVIEKGQTVTLRCDPISGHDNLYWYRRVMGKEIKFLLHFVKESKQDESGMPNNRFLAERTGGTYSTLKVQPAELEDSGVYFCASSQARTSGGARMYNEQFFGPGTRLTVL.

This clonotype was seen a few times. V and J are TRBV10-3 and TRBJ2-2, with D tentatively TRBD1 (6 bases). The germline V gene encodes CDR1 ENHRY and CDR2 SYGVKD. The V and J ends lost 0 bases and 2 bases respectively, with 13 bases between them. The CDR3 length is 17 residues. CDR3 protein: CAISESGGGRNTGELFF. In DNA, the CDR3 is TGTGCCATCAGTGAGTCTGGGGGCGGCAGAAACACCGGGGAGCTGTTTTTT.

The chain is built from TRBV7-2 and TRBJ2-3, with D tentatively TRBD1 (5 bases). The V end was cut by 5 bases, the J end by 3 bases, with 18 bases between. CDR3 size: 16 residues. From germline, CDR1 is SGHTA and CDR2 FQGNSA. In DNA, the CDR3 is TGTGCCAGCAGCGGCGGTCAAGGGGCGAGGACAGATACGCAGTATTTT. Residues: CASSGGQGARTDTQYF.

This clonotype has a count of ten or more. The chain combines TRBV6-5 with TRBJ2-7, with D uncertain. This CDR3 has 15 amino acids. The germline V gene has CDR1 MNHEY and CDR2 SVGAGI. Trimming took off 8 bases at V and 4 bases at J, with 21 bases between the two ends. The CDR3 reads CASSTTVGGPYEQYF. Written as DNA, the CDR3 is TGTGCCAGCTCAACAACTGTAGGTGGGCCATACGAGCAGTACTTC.

The rearrangement links TRBV20-1 to TRBJ2-4; 8 bases map to TRBD1. CDR3 length equals 18 residues. In germline, CDR1 is DFQATT, CDR2 SNEGSKA (reference sequence). V lost 8 bases and J lost 1; bases outside the gene matches: 19. CDR3 DNA sequence: TGCAGTACTCGCCTGGACAGGGCCGGAGAGCGTGCCAAAAACATTCAGTACTTC. Translated, it gives CSTRLDRAGERAKNIQYF.

This clonotype has more than one count but fewer than ten. V usage is TRBV19 and J usage is TRBJ2-7; a possible D gene is TRBD2 (6 bases). The CDR3 spans 13 residues. CDR1 is LNHDA, CDR2 SQIVND, per germline (reference sequence). V dropped 4 bases and J dropped 2 bases, with 9 bases sitting between them. The CDR3, as DNA: TGTGCCAGTAGTAGCGGGATACCCTACGAGCAGTACTTC. The encoded protein is CASSSGIPYEQYF.

This clonotype was counted once. The chain uses TRBV7-6 and TRBJ2-1; 8 bases match TRBD2. The CDR3 contains 19 residues. Per the germline V gene, CDR1 is SGHVS and CDR2 is FNYEAQ. Losses at the gene ends were 2 bases for V and 2 bases for J; bases not matched to a gene: 14. In DNA, the CDR3 is TGTGCCAGCAGCTTATACTTCGGGGGGGGCGTGACTACCTACAATGAGCAGTTCTTC. The encoded protein is CASSLYFGGGVTTYNEQFF. Filled out from reference TRBV7-6 and TRBJ2-1, the complete variable domain reads GAGVSQSPRYKVTKRGQDVALRCDPISGHVSLYWYRQALGQGPEFLTYFNYEAQQDKSGLPNDRFSAERPEGSISTLTIQRTEQRDSAMYRCASSLYFGGGVTTYNEQFFGPGTRLTVL.

J is TRBJ2-1 and V is TRBV10-3, with 12 bases that match TRBD2. The germline V gene has CDR1 ENHRY and CDR2 SYGVKD. V shed 5 bases and J 4 bases; nucleotides not matched to a gene: 3. The CDR3 consists of 15 residues. The CDR3 DNA follows: TGTGCCATCAGTCGGACTAGCGGGATGTACAATGAGCAGTTCTTC. Its protein product is CAISRTSGMYNEQFF.